Listed below are T cell receptor beta chains from one sample, sequenced in a study of OX40 agonist ivuxolimab in advanced cancers. Measured with immunoSEQ multiplex PCR; TCRdb has only the in-frame clones, and not every one. The sample consists of approximately 35,000 clones, approximately 84% of them appearing once. The specimen was CD4+ or CD8+ T cells sorted from blood, collected in a trial of the OX40 agonist ivuxolimab. The origin of the receptors is an adult with an advanced solid tumor such as melanoma, head and neck, liver or kidney cancer. Each CDR3 is given without its conserved first and last residue. The order of the fields is V gene, J gene, CDR3 protein.

TRBV5-5,TRBJ2-3,ASSPTFGAADTQY
TRBV2,TRBJ2-7,ASSEGSGSYEQY
TRBV11-3,TRBJ2-1,ASSPQGGKDNEQF
TRBV4-1,TRBJ2-3,ASSQEGLINPTDTQY
TRBV28,TRBJ1-2,ASYKVGAYT
TRBV19,TRBJ2-7,ASSIGGYEQY
TRBV27,TRBJ2-1,ASSSGNYKNNEQF
TRBV4-1,TRBJ2-3,ASSHYPSGSVADTQY
TRBV11-3,.,ASSLGGEGTYYEQY
TRBV28,TRBJ2-6,ASSLGGSGANVLT
TRBV9,TRBJ2-1,ASSAGLAGGVASYNEQF
TRBV7-9,TRBJ2-7,ASSLDYDRGGYEQY
TRBV28,TRBJ1-1,ASSFRMNTEAF
TRBV19,TRBJ2-1,ASSISTYNEQF
TRBV27,TRBJ1-2,ASSFILRGHGYT
TRBV6-4,TRBJ2-3,ASSDSVTDTQY
TRBV18,TRBJ2-1,ASSYGGPEQF
TRBV11-3,TRBJ2-5,ASSLDTASGSLETQY
TRBV29-1,TRBJ1-2,SVEAGLYYGYT
TRBV7-6,TRBJ2-3,ASSLVSTDTQY
TRBV6-1,TRBJ1-2,ASSEARNGMYGYT
TRBV28,TRBJ2-5,ASSLLLAGGETQY
TRBV5-3,TRBJ1-2,ANPGQGLGGYT
TRBV28,TRBJ1-4,ASSRGLNVEKLF
TRBV7-6,TRBJ2-6,ASSHLAGEGANVLT
TRBV7-6,TRBJ2-1,ASSRESSYNEQF
TRBV11-3,TRBJ2-5,ASSSPGLKGTQY
TRBV4-1,TRBJ1-4,ASSQEEGAGEKLF
TRBV4-1,TRBJ1-5,ASSQDRWGSNQPQH
TRBV10-3,TRBJ2-7,AISDRDGGYEQY
TRBV7-9,TRBJ1-2,ASTLTGNRGSGGYT
TRBV2,TRBJ2-1,ASSEGGAALHEQF
TRBV5-4,TRBJ1-4,ASSLGQEKLF
TRBV4-3,TRBJ2-3,ASSQDTGGRGDTQY
TRBV28,TRBJ1-2,ASSSGTGIYGYT
TRBV5-4,TRBJ1-4,ASSLGQPNEKLF
TRBV4-3,TRBJ2-3,ASSQVGLAGRGADTQY
TRBV11-3,TRBJ1-1,ASSWATGEAF
TRBV6-6,TRBJ2-1,ASRNFEDTFYNEQF
TRBV4-1,TRBJ2-3,ASSRSRAPSTDTQY
TRBV4-3,TRBJ2-2,ASSQDSSGGTGELF
TRBV5-4,TRBJ1-5,ASSLDRGHHQPQH
TRBV7-9,TRBJ2-7,ASSIGPGTDSDEQY
TRBV5-1,TRBJ1-1,ASSLIDSRTEAF
TRBV27,TRBJ1-2,ASGRGGPGYGYT
TRBV9,TRBJ2-2,ASRTWGAGGRGGELF
TRBV4-1,TRBJ2-4,ASSQGYFQY
TRBV6-5,TRBJ2-5,ASSYTQETQY
TRBV11-3,TRBJ2-1,ASSTTSGLSYNEQF
TRBV9,TRBJ1-2,ASSVATKVKVEVGRVRYGYT
TRBV10-1,TRBJ2-7,ASSLTGTPYEQY
TRBV27,TRBJ2-7,ASGHYEQY
TRBV28,TRBJ2-2,ASSNRGGSTGELF
TRBV6-1,TRBJ1-1,ASRTGNTEAF